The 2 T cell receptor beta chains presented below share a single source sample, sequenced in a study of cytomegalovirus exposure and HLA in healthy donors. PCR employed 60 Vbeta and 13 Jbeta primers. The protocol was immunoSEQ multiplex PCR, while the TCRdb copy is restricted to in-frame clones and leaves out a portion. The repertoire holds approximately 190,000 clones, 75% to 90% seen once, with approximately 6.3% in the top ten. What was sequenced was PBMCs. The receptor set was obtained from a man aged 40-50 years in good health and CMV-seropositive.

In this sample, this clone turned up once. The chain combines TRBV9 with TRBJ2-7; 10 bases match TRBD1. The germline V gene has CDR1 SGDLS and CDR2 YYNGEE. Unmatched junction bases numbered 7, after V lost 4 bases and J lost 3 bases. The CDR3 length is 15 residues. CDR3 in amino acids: CASSPWTGGLYEQYF. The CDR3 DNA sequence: TGTGCCAGCAGCCCTTGGACAGGGGGTCTCTACGAGCAGTACTTC.

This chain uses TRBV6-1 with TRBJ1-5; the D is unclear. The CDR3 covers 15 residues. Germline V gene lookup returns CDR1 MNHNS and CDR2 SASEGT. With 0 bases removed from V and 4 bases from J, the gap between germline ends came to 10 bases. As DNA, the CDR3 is TGTGCCAGCAGTGAAGCGCTGCGGGCAAATCAGCCCCAGCATTTT. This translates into CASSEALRANQPQHF.